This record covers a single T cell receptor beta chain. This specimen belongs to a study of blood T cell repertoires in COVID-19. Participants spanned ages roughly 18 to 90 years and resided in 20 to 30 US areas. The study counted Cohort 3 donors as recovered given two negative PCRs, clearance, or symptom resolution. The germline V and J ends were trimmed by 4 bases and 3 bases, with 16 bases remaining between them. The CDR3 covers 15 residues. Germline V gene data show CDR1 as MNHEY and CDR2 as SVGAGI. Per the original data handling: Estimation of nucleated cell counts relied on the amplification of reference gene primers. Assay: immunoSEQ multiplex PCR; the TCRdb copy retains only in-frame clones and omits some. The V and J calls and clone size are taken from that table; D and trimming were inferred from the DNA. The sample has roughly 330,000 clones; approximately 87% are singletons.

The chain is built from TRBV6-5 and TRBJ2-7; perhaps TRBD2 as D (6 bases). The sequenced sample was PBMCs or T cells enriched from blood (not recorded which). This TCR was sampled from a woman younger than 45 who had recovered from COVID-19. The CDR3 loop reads CASSLSPGLLYEQYF. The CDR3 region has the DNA TGTGCCAGCAGTTTATCCCCGGGACTGCTCTACGAGCAGTACTTC.